The clone carrying this TCR beta chain has only a few counts. The V gene's germline CDR1 is SQVTM and CDR2 ANQGSEA. Trimming took off 4 bases at V and 7 bases at J, with 7 bases between the two ends. The CDR3 covers 11 residues. This specimen comes from a study of blood T cells in healthy people across ages. The second PCR ran about 6 to 11 cycles with a sample-barcoded 5' primer and J-beta primers. TCRdb passed the 5' RACE reads through MiXCR, listing each CDR3 protein once. The table includes around 1.5 million distinct CDR3 sequences, 55% to 75% detected once. Input material: blood. The sequence derives from a man between 18 and 35 years old in good health. The J gene is TRBJ2-2, the V gene TRBV29-1; D unclear. The CDR3 loop reads CSVAEIGELFF. In nucleotides, the CDR3 is TGCAGCGTTGCAGAGATCGGGGAGCTGTTTTTT.